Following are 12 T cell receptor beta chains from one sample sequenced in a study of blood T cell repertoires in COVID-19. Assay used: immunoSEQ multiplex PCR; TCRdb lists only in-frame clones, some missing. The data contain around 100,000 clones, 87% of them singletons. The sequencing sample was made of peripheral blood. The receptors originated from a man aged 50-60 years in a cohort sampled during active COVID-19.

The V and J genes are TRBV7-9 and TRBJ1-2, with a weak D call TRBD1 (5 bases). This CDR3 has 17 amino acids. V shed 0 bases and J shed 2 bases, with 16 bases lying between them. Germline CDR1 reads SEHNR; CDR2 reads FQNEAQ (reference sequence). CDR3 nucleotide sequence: TGTGCCAGCAGCTTAGCGGGGACTGGTCGACAGAACTATGGCTACACCTTC. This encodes CASSLAGTGRQNYGYTF.

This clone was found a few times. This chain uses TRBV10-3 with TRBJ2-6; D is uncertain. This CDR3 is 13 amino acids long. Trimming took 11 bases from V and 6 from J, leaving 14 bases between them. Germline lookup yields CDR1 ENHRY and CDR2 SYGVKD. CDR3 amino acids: CALSSIEANVLTF. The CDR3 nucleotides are TGTGCCCTCTCATCGATAGAGGCCAACGTCCTGACTTTC.

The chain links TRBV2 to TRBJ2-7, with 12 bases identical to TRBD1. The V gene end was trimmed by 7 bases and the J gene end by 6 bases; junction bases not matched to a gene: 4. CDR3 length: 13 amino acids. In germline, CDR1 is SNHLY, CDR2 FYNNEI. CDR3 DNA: TGTGCCAGCAAGGAGGGACAGGGGGCCGAGCAGTACTTC. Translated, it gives CASKEGQGAEQYF.

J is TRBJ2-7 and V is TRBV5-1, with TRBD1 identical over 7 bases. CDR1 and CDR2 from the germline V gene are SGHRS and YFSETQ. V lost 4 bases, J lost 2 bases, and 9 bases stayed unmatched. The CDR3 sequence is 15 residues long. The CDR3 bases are TGCGCCAGCAGCCTGGAGACAGGGAAAACCTACGAGCAGTACTTC. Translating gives CASSLETGKTYEQYF.

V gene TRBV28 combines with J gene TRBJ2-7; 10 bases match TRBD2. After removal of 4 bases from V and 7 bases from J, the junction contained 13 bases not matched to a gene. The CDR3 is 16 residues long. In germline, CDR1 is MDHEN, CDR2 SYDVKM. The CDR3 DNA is TGTGCCAGCAGTTCCTGGGCTAGCGGGGGAGTAGAGGAGCAGTACGTC. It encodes CASSSWASGGVEEQYV.

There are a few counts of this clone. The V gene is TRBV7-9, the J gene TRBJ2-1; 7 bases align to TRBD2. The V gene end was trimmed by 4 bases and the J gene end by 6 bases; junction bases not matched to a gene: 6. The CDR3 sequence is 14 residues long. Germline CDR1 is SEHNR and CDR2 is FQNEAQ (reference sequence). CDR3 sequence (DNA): TGTGCCAGCAGCTCTACGGGGGGATCCAATGAGCAGTTCTTC. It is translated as CASSSTGGSNEQFF. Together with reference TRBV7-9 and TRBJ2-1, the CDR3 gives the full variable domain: DTGVSQNPRHKITKRGQNVTFRCDPISEHNRLYWYRQTLGQGPEFLTYFQNEAQLEKSRLLSDRFSAERPKGSFSTLEIQRTEQGDSAMYLCASSSTGGSNEQFFGPGTRLTVL.

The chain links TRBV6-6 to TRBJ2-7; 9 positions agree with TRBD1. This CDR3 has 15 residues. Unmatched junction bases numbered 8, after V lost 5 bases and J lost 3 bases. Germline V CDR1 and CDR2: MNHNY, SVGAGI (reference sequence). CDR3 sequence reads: CASSTGQGPRYEQYF. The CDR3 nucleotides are TGTGCCAGCAGTACCGGACAGGGGCCCCGCTACGAGCAGTACTTC.

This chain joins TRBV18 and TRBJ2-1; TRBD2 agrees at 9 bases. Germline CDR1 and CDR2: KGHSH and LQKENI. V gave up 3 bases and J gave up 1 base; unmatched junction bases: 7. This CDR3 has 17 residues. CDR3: CASSPWPSGVSYNEQFF. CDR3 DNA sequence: TGTGCCAGCTCACCCTGGCCTAGCGGGGTGTCCTACAATGAGCAGTTCTTC.

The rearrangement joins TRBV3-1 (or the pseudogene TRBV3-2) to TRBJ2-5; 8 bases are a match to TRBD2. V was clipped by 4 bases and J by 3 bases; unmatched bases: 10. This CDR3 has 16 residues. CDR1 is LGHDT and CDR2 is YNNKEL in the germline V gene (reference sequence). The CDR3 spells CASSPSLGAGEETQYF. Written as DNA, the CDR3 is TGTGCCAGCAGCCCCTCTTTGGGAGCGGGGGAAGAGACCCAGTACTTC.

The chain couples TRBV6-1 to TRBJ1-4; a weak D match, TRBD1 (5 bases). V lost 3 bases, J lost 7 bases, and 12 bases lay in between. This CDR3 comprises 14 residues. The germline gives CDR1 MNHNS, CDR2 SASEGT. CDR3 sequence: CASSESQGGEKLFF. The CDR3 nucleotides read TGTGCCAGCAGTGAGTCGCAGGGCGGTGAAAAACTGTTTTTT.

For the CDR3, the DNA is TGTGCCAGCAGCTTATCCGGGGTGGAGAATGAAAAACTGTTTTTT. It yields the protein CASSLSGVENEKLFF. V is TRBV7-6 and J is TRBJ1-4; D is ambiguous. The CDR3 has 15 amino acids. From germline, CDR1 is SGHVS and CDR2 FNYEAQ. Deletions cut 2 bases from V and 5 bases from J, with 12 bases between.

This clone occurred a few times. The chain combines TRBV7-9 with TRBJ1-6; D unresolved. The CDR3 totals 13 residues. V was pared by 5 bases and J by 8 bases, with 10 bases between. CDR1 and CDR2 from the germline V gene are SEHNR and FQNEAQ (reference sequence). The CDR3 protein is CASSLTSDSPLHF. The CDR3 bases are TGTGCCAGCAGCCTCACTTCCGATTCACCCCTCCACTTT.